Given below is one TCR beta chain in context. The clone's antigen remains unknown. Within one base of it there is no much larger clone, and no base qualities were kept. These data originate in a study of technical replicates of blood from a few donors (dated by TCRdb to between 2016 and 2019). Unmatched junction bases come to 6, with V trimmed by 5 bases and J by 3 bases. CDR1 and CDR2 are read off the germline V gene (reference sequence) as LNHDA and SQIVND. Including the terminal cysteine and phenylalanine, the CDR3 comprises 14 residues. This entry keeps only the CDR3 DNA: 42 bases, framed from base 1. Library preparation was by the immunoSEQ multiplex PCR assay. What TCRdb holds here is the immuneACCESS table cut down to in-frame rearrangements. Part of the clones is not present; checked against another copy, under half of the missing clones reflect an unresolved V gene, and the others are unexplained. The sample includes about 50,000 clones, with about 95% observed a single time. Roughly 3.1% of the sample is in the top ten clones.

Sequencing input: PBMCs. This receptor chain uses TRBV19 and TRBJ2-7; TRBD1 agrees with 8 junctional bases. The TCR comes from a human donor in good health. Some clones in this sample may be carry-over from other donors' samples. The sequenced DNA is TGTGCCAGTAGTTCTACGACAGGGGTCTACGAGCAGTACTTC. Its amino acids are CASSSTTGVYEQYF.